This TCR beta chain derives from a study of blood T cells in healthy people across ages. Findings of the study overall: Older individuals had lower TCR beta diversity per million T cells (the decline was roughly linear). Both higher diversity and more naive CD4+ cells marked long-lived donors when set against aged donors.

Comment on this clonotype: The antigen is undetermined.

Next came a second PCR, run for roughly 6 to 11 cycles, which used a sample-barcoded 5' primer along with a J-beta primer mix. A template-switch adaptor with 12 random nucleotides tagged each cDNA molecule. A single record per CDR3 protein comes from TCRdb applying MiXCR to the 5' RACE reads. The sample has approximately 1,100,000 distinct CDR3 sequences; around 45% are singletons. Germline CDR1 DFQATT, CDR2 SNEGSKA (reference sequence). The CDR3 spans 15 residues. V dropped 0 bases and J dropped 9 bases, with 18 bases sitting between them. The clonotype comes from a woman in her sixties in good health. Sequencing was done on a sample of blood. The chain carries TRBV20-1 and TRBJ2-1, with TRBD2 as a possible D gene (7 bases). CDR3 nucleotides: TGCAGTGCTAGAGACCCCCGGGGGGCGGGGATTGAGCAGTTCTTC. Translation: CSARDPRGAGIEQFF.